What follows are 12 T cell receptor beta chains derived from one specimen sequenced in a study of Ad26.COV2.S vaccination and SARS-CoV-2 variants. The treatment: some 19 received Ad26.COV2.S at low or high dose, single or two shots; roughly five received placebo; per-sample allocation not given. Collection of the samples took place on day 63 after the first injection of vaccine or placebo. Sequenced by immunoSEQ multiplex PCR; TCRdb stores in-frame clones only, minus some. The sample lists 380,000 or so clones; approximately 86% were seen once. The sequencing here drew on peripheral blood, taken in a trial of Ad26.COV2.S vaccine versus placebo. The origin of the receptors is a person aged 18 to 59 who received the Ad26.COV2.S COVID-19 vaccine or a placebo.

The chain has TRBV5-1 and TRBJ2-5; TRBD1 or TRBD2 may be the D gene (5 bases each). The CDR3 is 16 amino acids. The V end lost 4 bases, the J end lost 1 base, and 17 bases lay between the germline ends. The germline gives CDR1 SGHRS, CDR2 YFSETQ. The CDR3 DNA follows: TGCGCCAGCAGCCTATTACCATCAGGGACCCAAGAGACCCAGTACTTC. It specifies CASSLLPSGTQETQYF.

CDR3 region: CASSPNRGIGQPQHF. CDR3 nucleotide sequence: TGTGCCAGCAGTCCCAACCGGGGGATTGGACAGCCCCAGCATTTT. The rearrangement links TRBV28 to TRBJ1-5; a weak D match, TRBD1 (5 bases). Trimming cost V 5 bases and J 7 bases, with 18 bases left between them. This CDR3 has 15 amino acids. CDR1 and CDR2 (germline): MDHEN, SYDVKM.

The rearrangement uses TRBV3-1 (or the pseudogene TRBV3-2) and TRBJ2-3, with 9 nucleotides matching TRBD2. Trimming took 4 bases from V and 4 from J; bases not matched to a gene: 12. Germline values: CDR1 LGHDT, CDR2 YNNKEL (reference sequence). There are 17 residues in the CDR3. This chain's CDR3 is CASSPSGGRGGPDTQYF. The CDR3 nucleotides read TGTGCCAGCAGCCCCTCCGGGGGGCGGGGGGGCCCAGATACGCAGTATTTT.

This chain links TRBV27 with TRBJ2-7, with a possible D match to TRBD2 (7 bases). V lost 7 bases, J lost 2 bases, and 18 bases lay in between. This CDR3 has 15 amino acids. Germline CDR1 is MNHEY and CDR2 is SMNVEV (reference sequence). The CDR3 sequence: CASTKGGRETYEQYF. The DNA of the CDR3 is TGTGCCAGCACCAAGGGGGGGAGGGAGACCTACGAGCAGTACTTC.

V gene TRBV14 combines with J gene TRBJ2-1, with 8 bases lining up with TRBD1. V trimming: 0 bases; J trimming: 5 bases; junction bases outside the gene matches: 9. This CDR3 contains 17 residues. CDR1 is SGHDN, CDR2 FVKESK, per germline. The CDR3 DNA is TGTGCCAGCAGCCAAGATCCTGACAGGGGATTCCACAATGAGCAGTTCTTC. The encoded protein is CASSQDPDRGFHNEQFF.

The chain joins TRBV7-2 to TRBJ2-2; D call uncertain. The CDR3 covers 13 residues. Per the germline V gene, CDR1 is SGHTA and CDR2 is FQGNSA. V was trimmed by 2 bases and J by 4 bases, leaving 5 bases between them. The CDR3 DNA reads as TGTGCCAGCAGCTTAAAGCCCACCGGGGAGCTGTTTTTT. Protein sequence: CASSLKPTGELFF.

This CDR3 is CASSQGYLDRVYEQYF. The CDR3 region has the DNA TGCGCCAGCAGCCAAGGCTATCTGGACAGGGTCTACGAGCAGTACTTC. The chain recombines TRBV4-3 with TRBJ2-7, with TRBD1 identical over 8 bases. The CDR3 loop spans 16 amino acids. V shed 1 base, J shed 3 bases, and the junction held 8 bases outside the gene matches. Germline V gene sequence: CDR1 LGHNA, CDR2 YSLEER.

In its sample, this clone was seen once. The J gene is TRBJ1-6, the V gene TRBV18; the D is unclear. Trimming removed 3 bases from V and 9 bases from J, with 9 bases in between. The CDR3 length is 13 residues. CDR1 KGHSH and CDR2 LQKENI come from the germline V gene. The CDR3 sequence: CASSPGGVSPLHF. The CDR3 DNA follows: TGTGCCAGCTCACCCGGAGGAGTTTCACCCCTCCACTTT.

J is TRBJ2-3 and V is TRBV29-1, with D possibly being TRBD2 (7 bases). Germline V gene data show CDR1 as SQVTM and CDR2 as ANQGSEA. The ends were cut back, 2 bases at V and 5 bases at J, with 11 bases in the middle. This CDR3 contains 13 residues. The CDR3 coding sequence is TGCAGCGTTGAAAGGGAGGGGGTAGATACGCAGTATTTT. This translates into CSVEREGVDTQYF.

The chain carries TRBV6-5 and TRBJ2-3; D gene ambiguous. Germline lookup yields CDR1 MNHEY and CDR2 SVGAGI. The germline V and J ends were trimmed by 0 bases and 6 bases, with 16 bases remaining between them. The CDR3 extends over 16 amino acids. CDR3 DNA: TGTGCCAGCAGTTACTCGGCTTTCCCCGCGACGGATACGCAGTATTTT. Translation gives CASSYSAFPATDTQYF.

This sequence joins TRBV27 and TRBJ1-3; 8 nucleotides agree with TRBD1. Per germline, CDR1 MNHEY and CDR2 SMNVEV (reference sequence). CDR3 size: 16 residues. Trimming at V came to 4 bases and at J to 0 bases, leaving 5 bases not matched to a gene. CDR3 bases: TGTGCCAGCAGTTCCGGGACAGGCCTCTCTGGAAACACCATATATTTT. It encodes CASSSGTGLSGNTIYF.

J is TRBJ1-6 and V is TRBV6-5; 7 nucleotides line up with TRBD1. CDR1 is MNHEY, CDR2 SVGAGI, per germline. V lost 5 bases to trimming and J lost 14 bases; unmatched junction nucleotides: 9. This CDR3 comprises 13 residues. The CDR3 DNA follows: TGTGCCAGCAGTCCACGACAGGGATTCGCCCTCCACTTT. Protein: CASSPRQGFALHF.